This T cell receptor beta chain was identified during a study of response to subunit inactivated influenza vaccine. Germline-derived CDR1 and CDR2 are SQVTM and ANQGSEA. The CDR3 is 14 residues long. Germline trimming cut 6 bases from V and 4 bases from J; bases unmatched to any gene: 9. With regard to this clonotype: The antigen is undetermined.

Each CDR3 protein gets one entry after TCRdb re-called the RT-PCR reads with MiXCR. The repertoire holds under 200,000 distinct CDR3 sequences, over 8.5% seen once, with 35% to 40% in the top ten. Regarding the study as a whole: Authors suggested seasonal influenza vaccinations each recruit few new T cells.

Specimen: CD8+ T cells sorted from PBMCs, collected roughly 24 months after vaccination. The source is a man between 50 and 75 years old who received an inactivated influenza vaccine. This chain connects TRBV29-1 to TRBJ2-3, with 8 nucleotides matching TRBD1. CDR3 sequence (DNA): TGCAGCGTCGAAAAAGTGGACAGGGCAGATACGCAGTATTTT. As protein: CSVEKVDRADTQYF.